This record looks at one TCR beta chain sequence and its context. This record belongs to a study of technical replicates of blood from several donors. From germline, CDR1 is SGHRS and CDR2 YFSETQ. CDR3 length equals 14 residues. The ends were cut back, 2 bases at V and 2 bases at J, with 11 bases in the middle. The assay was immunoSEQ multiplex PCR, and TCRdb's table has in-frame clones only and misses some. The sample lists fewer than 20,000 clones, 82% occurring once. The genes are TRBV5-1 and TRBJ2-7; D call uncertain. The sequenced material came from PBMCs. The TCR was taken from a human donor in good health. Some clones in this sample may be carry-over from other donors' samples. CDR3 nucleotide sequence: TGCGCCAGCAGCTTCAGTGACGGAGCCTACGAGCAGTACTTC. Its protein is CASSFSDGAYEQYF.